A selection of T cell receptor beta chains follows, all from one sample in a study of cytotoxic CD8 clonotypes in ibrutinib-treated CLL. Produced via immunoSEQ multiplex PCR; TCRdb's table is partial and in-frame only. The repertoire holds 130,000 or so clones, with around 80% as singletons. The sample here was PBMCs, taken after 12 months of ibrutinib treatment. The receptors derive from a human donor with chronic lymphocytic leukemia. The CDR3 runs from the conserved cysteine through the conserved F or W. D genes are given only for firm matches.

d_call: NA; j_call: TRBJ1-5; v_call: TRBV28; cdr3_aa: CASKSLGDSRVNQPQHF
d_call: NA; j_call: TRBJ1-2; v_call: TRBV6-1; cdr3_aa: CASSATGRSSGYTF
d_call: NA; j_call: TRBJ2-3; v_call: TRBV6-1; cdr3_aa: CASSDRARTDTQYF
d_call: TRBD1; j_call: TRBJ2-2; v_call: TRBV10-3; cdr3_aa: CASEVGTGDTGELFF
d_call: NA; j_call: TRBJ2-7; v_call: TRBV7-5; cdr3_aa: CVRSQRGTGGYEQHF
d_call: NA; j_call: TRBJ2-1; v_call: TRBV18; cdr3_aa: CASSPRAGFPYNEQFF
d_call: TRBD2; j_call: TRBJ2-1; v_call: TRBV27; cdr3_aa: CASSLGVRTSIPGEQFF
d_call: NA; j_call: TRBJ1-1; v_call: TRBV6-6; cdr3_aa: CASSYRTGNLNTEAFF
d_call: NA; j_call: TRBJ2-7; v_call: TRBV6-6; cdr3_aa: CASSYSTNEQYF
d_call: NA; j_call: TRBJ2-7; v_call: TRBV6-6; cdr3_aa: CASSYSSGGSISGQYF